This TCR beta chain was captured in a study of early T cells in non-severe SARS-CoV-2 infection (dated by TCRdb to the early 2020s). For context, the study as a whole: Because TCR sequencing relied on bulk RNA taken from unsorted whole blood, pairing of alpha and beta chains was not possible. Overall study outcomes, separate from this receptor: VDJdb matching was skewed toward anti-spike CD8 responses and likely underestimated virus-specific expansions by missing private and CD4 specificities.

This clonotype was observed at least ten times. There is no known antigen for this receptor. No much larger clone exists at a distance of one base, and base qualities are not known. Set within a cohort of healthcare workers in London, UK, this nested case-control study involved weekly PCR testing of nasopharyngeal swabs along with blood sampling. Between 23 and 31 March 2020, the week of the UK lockdown, healthcare workers were enrolled and then followed up weekly for as long as 16 weeks. The library came from 5' RACE. The run used a NextSeq 500. The TCR library protocol attached unique molecular identifiers to individual cDNA molecules to correct for sequencing error and PCR bias. Sequencing covered both TCR alpha and beta chains, and within each sample the abundances of alpha and beta sequences were tightly co-correlated. In the source study's methods: V gene, J gene and CDR3 annotation of TCR sequences was performed with Decombinator V4. Expanded TCRs were defined as changing significantly between any two time points under a Poisson model with p below 0.0001. Abundances of TCRs were expressed as counts per million after normalisation to the total number of TCRs sequenced in each sample. VDJdb, accessed on 1 November 2021, was searched for TCRs annotated for CMV, EBV and SARS-CoV-2, and TCRs annotated for more than one antigen were excluded. Using fastp trimming at Q25 and MiXCR clonotype assembly, TCRdb reanalyzed the public sequencing data and kept in-frame beta chains. Rows matching on CDR3 protein sequence are summarized as one entry with the most common DNA and genes. TCRdb assigned the V and J calls; the authors' analysis was not used. A total of around 30,000 distinct CDR3 sequences appear in this sample, approximately 5.4% of them only once. The top ten clonotypes cover 10% to 12% of the sample.

This sequence was found in an adult who was a healthcare worker with PCR-confirmed SARS-CoV-2 infection or an uninfected control (not recorded which). The sample taken for sequencing was whole blood.

CDR3 region: CASSKRGAYEQYF. The sequence in DNA is TGTGCCAGCAGTAAGAGAGGGGCCTACGAGCAGTACTTC. The chain links TRBV6-5 with TRBJ2-7; the D call could be TRBD1 or TRBD2, with each sharing 5 bases. CDR1 and CDR2, per the germline V gene, are MNHEY and SVGAGI. The germline ends are 10 bases apart after V is trimmed by 5 bases and J by 2 bases. Including cysteine and phenylalanine, the CDR3 has 13 amino acids. Only the CDR3 DNA is retained, 39 bases long and in frame from the first base.